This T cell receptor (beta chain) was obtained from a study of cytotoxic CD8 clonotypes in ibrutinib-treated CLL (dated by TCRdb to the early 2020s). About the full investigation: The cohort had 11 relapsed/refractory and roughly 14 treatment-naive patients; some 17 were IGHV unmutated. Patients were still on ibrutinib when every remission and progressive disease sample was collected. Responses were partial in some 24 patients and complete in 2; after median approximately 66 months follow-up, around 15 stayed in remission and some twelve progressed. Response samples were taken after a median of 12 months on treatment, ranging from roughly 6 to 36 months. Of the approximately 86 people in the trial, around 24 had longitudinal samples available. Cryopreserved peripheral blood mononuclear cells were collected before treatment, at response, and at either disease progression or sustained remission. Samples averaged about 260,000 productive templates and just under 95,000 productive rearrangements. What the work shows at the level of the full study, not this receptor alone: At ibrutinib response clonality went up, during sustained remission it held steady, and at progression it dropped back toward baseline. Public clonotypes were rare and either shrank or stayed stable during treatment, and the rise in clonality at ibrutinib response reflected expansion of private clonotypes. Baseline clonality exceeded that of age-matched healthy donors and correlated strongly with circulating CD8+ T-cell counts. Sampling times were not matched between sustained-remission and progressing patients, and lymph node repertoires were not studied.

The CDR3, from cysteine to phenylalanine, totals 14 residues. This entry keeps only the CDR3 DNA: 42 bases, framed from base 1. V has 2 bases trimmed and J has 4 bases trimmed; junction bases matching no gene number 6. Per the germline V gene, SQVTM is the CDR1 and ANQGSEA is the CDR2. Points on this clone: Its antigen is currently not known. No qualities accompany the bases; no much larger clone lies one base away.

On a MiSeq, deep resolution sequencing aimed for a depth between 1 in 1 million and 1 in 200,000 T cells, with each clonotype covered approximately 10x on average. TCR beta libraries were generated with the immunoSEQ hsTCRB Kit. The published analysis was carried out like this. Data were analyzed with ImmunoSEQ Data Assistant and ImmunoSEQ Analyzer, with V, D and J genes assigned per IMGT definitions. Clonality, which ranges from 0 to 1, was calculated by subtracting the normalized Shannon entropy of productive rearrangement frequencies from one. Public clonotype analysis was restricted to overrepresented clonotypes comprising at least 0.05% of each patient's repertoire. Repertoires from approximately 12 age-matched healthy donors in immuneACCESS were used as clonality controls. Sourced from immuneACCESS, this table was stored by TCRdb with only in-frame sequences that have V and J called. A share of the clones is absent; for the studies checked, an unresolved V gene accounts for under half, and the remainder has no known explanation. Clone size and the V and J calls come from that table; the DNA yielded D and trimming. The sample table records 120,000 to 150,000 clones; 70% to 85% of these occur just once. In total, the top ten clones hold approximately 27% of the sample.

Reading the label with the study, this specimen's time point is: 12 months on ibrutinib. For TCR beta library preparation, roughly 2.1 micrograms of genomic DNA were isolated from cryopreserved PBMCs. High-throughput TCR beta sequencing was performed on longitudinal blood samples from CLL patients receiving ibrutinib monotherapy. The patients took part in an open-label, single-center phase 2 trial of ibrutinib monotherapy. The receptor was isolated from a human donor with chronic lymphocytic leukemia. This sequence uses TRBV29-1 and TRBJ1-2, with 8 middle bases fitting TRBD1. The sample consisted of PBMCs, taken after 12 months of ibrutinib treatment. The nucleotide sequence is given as TGCAGCGTTGAATCGATCAGGGGGCCCTATGGCTACACCTTC. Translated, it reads CSVESIRGPYGYTF.